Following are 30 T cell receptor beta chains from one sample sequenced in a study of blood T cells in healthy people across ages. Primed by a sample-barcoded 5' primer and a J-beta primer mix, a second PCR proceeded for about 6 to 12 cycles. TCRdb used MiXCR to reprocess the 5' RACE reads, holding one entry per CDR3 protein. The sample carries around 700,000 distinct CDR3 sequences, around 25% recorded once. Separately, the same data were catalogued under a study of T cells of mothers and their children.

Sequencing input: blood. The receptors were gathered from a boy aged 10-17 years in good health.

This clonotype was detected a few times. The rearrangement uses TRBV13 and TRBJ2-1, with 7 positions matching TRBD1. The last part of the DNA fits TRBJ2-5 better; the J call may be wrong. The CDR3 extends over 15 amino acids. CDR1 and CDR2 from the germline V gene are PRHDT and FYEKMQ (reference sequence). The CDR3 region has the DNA TGTGCCAGCAGCCACGAAAGGGACAGTGAAGAGACCCAGTACTTC. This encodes CASSHERDSEETQYF.

CDR3 sequence (DNA): TGTGCCAGCAGTTTGTGGACAGGGGGCCTAGATGAGCAGTTCTTC. Amino acids: CASSLWTGGLDEQFF. This chain uses TRBV28 with TRBJ2-5; 11 bases agree with TRBD1. The DNA matches TRBJ2-1 better at its end, which makes the J call doubtful. Germline V gene data show CDR1 as MDHEN and CDR2 as SYDVKM. There are 15 residues in the CDR3.

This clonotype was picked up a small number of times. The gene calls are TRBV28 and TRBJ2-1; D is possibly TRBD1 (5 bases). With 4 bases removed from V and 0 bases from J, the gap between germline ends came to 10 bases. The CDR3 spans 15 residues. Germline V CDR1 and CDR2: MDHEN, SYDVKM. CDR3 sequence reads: CASSYTGYSYNEQFF. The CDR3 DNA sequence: TGTGCCAGCAGTTACACAGGTTACTCCTACAATGAGCAGTTCTTC.

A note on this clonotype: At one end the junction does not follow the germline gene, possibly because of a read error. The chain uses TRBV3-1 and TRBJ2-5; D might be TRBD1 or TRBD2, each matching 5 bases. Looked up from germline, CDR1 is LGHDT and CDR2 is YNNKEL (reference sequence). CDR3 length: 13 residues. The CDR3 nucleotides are TGTGCCAGCAGGCAAGAGGGGCAAGAGACCCAGTACTTC. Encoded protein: CASRQEGQETQYF.

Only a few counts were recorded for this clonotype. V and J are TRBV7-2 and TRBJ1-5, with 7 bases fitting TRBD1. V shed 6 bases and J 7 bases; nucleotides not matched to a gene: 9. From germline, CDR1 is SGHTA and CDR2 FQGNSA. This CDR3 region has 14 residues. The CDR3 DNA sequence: TGTGCCAGCAGTACTAGACAGGGTACCCAGCCCCAGCATTTT. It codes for CASSTRQGTQPQHF.

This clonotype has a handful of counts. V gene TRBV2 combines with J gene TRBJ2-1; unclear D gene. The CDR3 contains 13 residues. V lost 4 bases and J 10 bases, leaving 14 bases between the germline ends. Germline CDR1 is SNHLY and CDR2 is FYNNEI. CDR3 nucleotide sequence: TGTGCCAGCAGTGGTGACGTGGCAAGGGAGCAGTTCTTC. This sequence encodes CASSGDVAREQFF.

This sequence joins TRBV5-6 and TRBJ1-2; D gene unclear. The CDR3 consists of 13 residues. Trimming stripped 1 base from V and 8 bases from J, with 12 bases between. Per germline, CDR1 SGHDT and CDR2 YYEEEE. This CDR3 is CASSLRPEDGYTF. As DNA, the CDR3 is TGTGCCAGCAGCTTGCGTCCGGAGGACGGCTACACCTTC.

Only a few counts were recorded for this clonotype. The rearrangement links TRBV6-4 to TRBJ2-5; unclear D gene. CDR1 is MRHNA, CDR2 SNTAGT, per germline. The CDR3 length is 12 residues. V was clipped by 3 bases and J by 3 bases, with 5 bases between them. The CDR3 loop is CASSEDKETQYF. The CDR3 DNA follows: TGTGCCAGCAGTGAAGACAAAGAGACCCAGTACTTC.

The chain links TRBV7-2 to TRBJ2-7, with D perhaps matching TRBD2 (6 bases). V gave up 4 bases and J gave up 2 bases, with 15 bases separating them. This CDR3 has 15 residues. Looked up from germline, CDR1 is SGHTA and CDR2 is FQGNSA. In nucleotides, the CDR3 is TGTGCCAGCAGCTCGGCGGGGCAGCCTACCTACGAGCAGTACTTC. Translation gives CASSSAGQPTYEQYF.

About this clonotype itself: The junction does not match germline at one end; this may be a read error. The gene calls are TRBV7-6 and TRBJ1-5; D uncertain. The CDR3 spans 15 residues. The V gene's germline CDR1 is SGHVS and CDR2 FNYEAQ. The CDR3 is CASSLDGDSNQPHHF. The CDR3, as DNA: TGTGCCAGCAGCCTGGACGGAGATAGCAATCAGCCCCACCATTTT.

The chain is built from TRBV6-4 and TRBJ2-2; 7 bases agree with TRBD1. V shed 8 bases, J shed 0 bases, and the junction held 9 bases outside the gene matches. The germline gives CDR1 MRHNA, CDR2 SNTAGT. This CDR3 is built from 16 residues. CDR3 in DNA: TGTGCCAGCGGTAACCCACAGGGGTCGAACACCGGGGAGCTGTTTTTT. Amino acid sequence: CASGNPQGSNTGELFF.

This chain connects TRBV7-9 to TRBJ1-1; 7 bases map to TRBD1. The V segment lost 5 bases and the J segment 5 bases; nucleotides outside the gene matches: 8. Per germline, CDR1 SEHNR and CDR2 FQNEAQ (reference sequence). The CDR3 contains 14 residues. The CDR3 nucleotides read TGTGCCAGCAGCGCAATGCAGGGGGAGACTGAAGCTTTCTTT. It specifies CASSAMQGETEAFF.

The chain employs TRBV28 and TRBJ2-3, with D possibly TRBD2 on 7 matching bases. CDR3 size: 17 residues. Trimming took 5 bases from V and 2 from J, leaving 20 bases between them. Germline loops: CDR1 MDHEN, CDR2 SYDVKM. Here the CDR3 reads CASSQDRSAGYTDTQYF. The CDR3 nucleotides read TGTGCCAGCAGTCAAGACAGGTCAGCGGGATACACAGATACGCAGTATTTT.

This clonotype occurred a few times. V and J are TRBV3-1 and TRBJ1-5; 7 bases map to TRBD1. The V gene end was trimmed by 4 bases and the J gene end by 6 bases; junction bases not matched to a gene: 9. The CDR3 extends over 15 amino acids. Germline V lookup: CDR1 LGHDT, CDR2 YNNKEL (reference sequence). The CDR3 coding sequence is TGTGCCAGCAGCCCCCAGCCAGGGGGAAGTCAGCCCCAGCATTTT. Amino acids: CASSPQPGGSQPQHF.

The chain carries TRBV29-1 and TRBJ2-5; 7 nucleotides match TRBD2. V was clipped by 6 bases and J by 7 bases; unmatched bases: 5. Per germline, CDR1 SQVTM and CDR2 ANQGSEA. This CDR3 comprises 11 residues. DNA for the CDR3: TGCAGCGTCGGGACGGGGGGGACCCAGTACTTC. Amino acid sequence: CSVGTGGTQYF.

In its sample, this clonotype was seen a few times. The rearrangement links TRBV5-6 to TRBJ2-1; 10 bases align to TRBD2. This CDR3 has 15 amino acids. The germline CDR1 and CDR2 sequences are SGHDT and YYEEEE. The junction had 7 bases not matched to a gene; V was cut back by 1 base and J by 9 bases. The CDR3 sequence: CASSLIRAGGPEQFF. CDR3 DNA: TGTGCCAGCAGCTTGATTCGAGCGGGAGGGCCTGAGCAGTTCTTC.

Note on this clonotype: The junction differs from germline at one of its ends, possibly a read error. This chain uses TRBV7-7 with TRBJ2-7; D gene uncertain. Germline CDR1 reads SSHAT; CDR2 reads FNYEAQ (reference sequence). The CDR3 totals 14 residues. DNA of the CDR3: TGTGCTAGCAGCTTAGTAAGTCGGCGGTACGAGCAGTACTTC. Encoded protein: CASSLVSRRYEQYF.

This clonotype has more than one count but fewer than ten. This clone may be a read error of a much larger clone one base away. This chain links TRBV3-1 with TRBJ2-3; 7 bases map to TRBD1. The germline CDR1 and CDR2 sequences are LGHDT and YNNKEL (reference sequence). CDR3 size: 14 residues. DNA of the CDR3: TGTGCCAGCAGCCGGGGACAGAGCACAGGTACGCAGTATTTT. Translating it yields CASSRGQSTGTQYF.

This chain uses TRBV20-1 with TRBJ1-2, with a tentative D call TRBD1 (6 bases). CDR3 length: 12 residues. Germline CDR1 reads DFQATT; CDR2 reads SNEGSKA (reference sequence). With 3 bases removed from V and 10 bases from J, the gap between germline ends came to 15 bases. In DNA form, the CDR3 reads TGCAGTGCTAGCCTGATGGAGGGGGACTACACCTTC. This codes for CSASLMEGDYTF.

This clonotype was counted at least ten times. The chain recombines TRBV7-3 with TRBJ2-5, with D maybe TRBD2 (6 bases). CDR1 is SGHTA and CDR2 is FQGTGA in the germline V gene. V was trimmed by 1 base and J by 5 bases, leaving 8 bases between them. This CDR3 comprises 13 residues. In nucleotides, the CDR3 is TGTGCCAGCAGCTTAAGACTAGAGGAGACCCAGTACTTC. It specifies CASSLRLEETQYF.

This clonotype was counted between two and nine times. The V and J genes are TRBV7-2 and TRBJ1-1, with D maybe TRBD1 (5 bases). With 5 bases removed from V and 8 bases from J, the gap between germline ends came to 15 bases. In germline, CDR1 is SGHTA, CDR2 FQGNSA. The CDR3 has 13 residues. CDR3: CASSLWVGEEAFF. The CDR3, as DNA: TGTGCCAGCAGCCTCTGGGTGGGGGAGGAAGCTTTCTTT.

The chain's CDR3 is CATLASTYEQYF. The CDR3 coding sequence is TGTGCCACCTTAGCGAGCACCTACGAGCAGTACTTC. The rearrangement joins TRBV27 to TRBJ2-7; D is possibly TRBD2 (5 bases). V was cut by 10 bases and J by 2 bases, with 12 bases left in between. CDR1 and CDR2 from the germline V gene are MNHEY and SMNVEV (reference sequence). The CDR3 extends over 12 amino acids.

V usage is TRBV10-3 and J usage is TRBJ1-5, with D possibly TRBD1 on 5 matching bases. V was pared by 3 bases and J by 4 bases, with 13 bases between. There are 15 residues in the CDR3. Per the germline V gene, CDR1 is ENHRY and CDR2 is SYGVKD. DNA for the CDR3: TGTGCCATCAGTGAAGGACCAGGGCATAATCAGCCCCAGCATTTT. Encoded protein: CAISEGPGHNQPQHF.

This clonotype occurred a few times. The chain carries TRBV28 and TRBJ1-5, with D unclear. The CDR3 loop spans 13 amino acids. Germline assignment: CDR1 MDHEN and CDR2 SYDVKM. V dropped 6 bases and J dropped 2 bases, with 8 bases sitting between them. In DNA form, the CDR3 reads TGTGCCAGCAGGGAGGCGGGCAATCAGCCCCAGCATTTT. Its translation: CASREAGNQPQHF.

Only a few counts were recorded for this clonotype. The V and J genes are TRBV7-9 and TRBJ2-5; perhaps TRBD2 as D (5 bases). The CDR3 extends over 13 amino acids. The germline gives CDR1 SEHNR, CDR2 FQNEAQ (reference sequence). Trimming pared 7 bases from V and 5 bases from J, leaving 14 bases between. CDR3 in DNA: TGTGCCAGCACCCAGTTGGAGGTTGAGACCCAGTACTTC. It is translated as CASTQLEVETQYF.

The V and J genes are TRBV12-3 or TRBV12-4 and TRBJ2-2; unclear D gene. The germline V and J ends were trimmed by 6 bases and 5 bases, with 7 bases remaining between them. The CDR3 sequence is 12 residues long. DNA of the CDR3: TGTGCCAGCAGCAAACTGACCGGGGAGCTGTTTTTT. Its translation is CASSKLTGELFF.

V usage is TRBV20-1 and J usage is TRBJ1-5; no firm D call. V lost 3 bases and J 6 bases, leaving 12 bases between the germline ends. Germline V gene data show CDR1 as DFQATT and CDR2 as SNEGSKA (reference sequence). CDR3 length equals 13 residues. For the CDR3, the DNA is TGCAGTGCTAGGAACATTGTCAGTCAGCCCCAGCATTTT. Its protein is CSARNIVSQPQHF.

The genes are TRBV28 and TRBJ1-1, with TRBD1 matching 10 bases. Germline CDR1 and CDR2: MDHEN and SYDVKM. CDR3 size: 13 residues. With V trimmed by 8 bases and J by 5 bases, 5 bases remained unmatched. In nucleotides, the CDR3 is TGTGCCAGCTCGGGACAGGGGTGGACTGAAGCTTTCTTT. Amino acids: CASSGQGWTEAFF.

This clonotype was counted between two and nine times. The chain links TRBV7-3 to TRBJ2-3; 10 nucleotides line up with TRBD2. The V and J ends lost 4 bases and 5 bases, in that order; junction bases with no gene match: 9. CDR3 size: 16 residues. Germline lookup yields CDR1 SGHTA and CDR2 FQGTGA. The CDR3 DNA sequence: TGTGCCAGCAGCTCGAGCGGGGGGGGATCTGGAGATACGCAGTATTTT. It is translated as CASSSSGGGSGDTQYF.

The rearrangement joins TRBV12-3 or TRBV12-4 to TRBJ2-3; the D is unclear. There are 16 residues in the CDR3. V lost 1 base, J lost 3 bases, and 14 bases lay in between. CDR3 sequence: CASSLDSLDETDTQYF. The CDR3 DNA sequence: TGTGCCAGCAGTTTAGACTCCCTCGATGAAACAGATACGCAGTATTTT.